This note documents a single T cell receptor (beta chain) sequence. Its antigen is currently not known. No clone much larger than this one lies a single base away; base qualities are absent. This record belongs to a study of shared clonotypes between healthy human individuals (dated by TCRdb to 2020 to 2022). Turning to the overall study: Three men and a couple of women, aged 18 to 49 years, made up the cohort. For each donor, CD4 naive and CD4 memory were each run on three plates, CD8 naive on two plates, and CD8 memory on one plate. Blood TCR repertoires of several healthy adults were deeply sequenced to estimate repertoire size and the extent of clonotype sharing between individuals. Libraries were prepared and TCR repertoires were sequenced by different laboratories using diverse techniques, in order to increase sequencing depth and limit assay-specific biases. Leukapheresis yielded between about 0.8 and 8.9 billion PBMCs per donor.

On the study overall, not on this receptor specifically: Higher generation probabilities were observed for clonotypes shared by all four sorted-subset donors than for non-shared clonotypes. Only blood was sampled, and tissue TCR repertoires likely differ from those in blood. Incomplete sequencing was indicated by rarefaction of sorted-subset datasets, despite the large sequencing depth. About 5% of naive CD4, 3.5% of naive CD8, about 2.1% of memory CD4, and approximately 0.4% of memory CD8 clonotypes were shared across a few donors. Larger estimated clonotype richness was generally found for naive subsets than for memory subsets. Pairwise subsampling led to the expectation that sequencing depth would affect the degree of clonotype sharing among donors. The small number of donors limited the genetic and exposure-history diversity represented.

Using the deep immunoSEQ assay, TCR CDR3 regions were amplified from genomic DNA by multiplex PCR. Extracted genomic DNA from each cell subset was distributed evenly across all wells of several immunoSEQ 96-well plates, and each plate was treated as a replicate. For sorted subsets, around 200 ng genomic DNA, equal to tens of thousands of T cell genomes, was loaded into each replicate PCR. The purified libraries were quantified using a Qubit 3.0 fluorometer, sized with a Bioanalyzer 2100, and then quantified again using the KAPA Library Quantification kit. Every immunoSEQ 96-well plate was sequenced on a dedicated single-read 150-cycle Illumina NextSeq 550 flow cell. For the original study's pipeline: Because the immunoSEQ output held only junctional sequences and lacked quality scores, the filtering could not match the filtering applied to full-length reads. Sequences were annotated with PyIR, a Python wrapper for IgBLAST v1.9, and V/J genes and CDR3 were assigned using IMGT germline references. Reads were filtered out if the reads had weak V/J assignments (E-value above 1e-6), no CDR3, stop codons, out-of-frame junctions, or ambiguous translated residues. V3J clonotypes were defined as sequences sharing an identical inferred V gene, J gene, and CDR3 amino acid sequence. Percentage overlap between repertoires was computed as shared unique clonotypes divided by the size of the smaller repertoire. Richness of each repertoire was evaluated using RTK rarefaction, the Chao1 estimator, and Recon v2.1 estimates of unobserved clonotypes. For all TCRbeta clonotypes obtained by the gDNA method from several donors, generation probabilities were computed with OLGA. TCRdb holds this immuneACCESS table with in-frame rearrangements only. Some clones are missing; in checked studies, unresolved V genes explain under half, and the rest has no known cause. The D gene and trimming were derived from the DNA, and the V and J assignments and clone size from that table. This sample comprises over a million clones, approximately 96% of them detected only once. The leading ten clones occupy roughly 1.2% of the sample.

Healthy HIV-negative adults with no recently reported acute infections or vaccinations were included as donors. Only Caucasian adults living in Nashville, Tennessee, USA were represented among the donors. CD4+ T cells were enriched by magnetic negative selection; naive cells were then positively selected on CD45RA, and the negative fraction formed the memory subset. Blood was obtained by leukapheresis, after which PBMCs were separated by Ficoll-Histopaque density gradient centrifugation and cryopreserved in liquid nitrogen vapor phase. Purity and quantity of every magnetically sorted T cell population were checked by analytical flow cytometry. Each sorted fraction had its genomic DNA isolated and then quantified by UV absorbance on a Nanodrop 2000c. Spanning cysteine to phenylalanine, the CDR3 consists of 14 amino acids. Kept here is only the CDR3 DNA, which spans 42 bases and is read in frame from base 1. Between the V and J ends, shortened by 4 bases and 5 bases respectively, the junction contains 13 bases. The CDR1 and CDR2 encoded by the germline V gene are SGDLS and YYNGEE.

The chain is encoded by TRBV9 joined to TRBJ2-1; TRBD2 is perhaps the D gene, given 6 matching bases. The receptor's source is a man aged 25 to 45 in good health. What was sequenced was naive CD4+ T cells sorted from blood. Reading the label with the study, this specimen's cell subset or site is: CD45RA+ positively selected. The CDR3 reads CASSIRDWDNEQFF. The DNA sequence is TGTGCCAGCAGCATCCGGGACTGGGACAATGAGCAGTTCTTC. Here the CDR3 is joined to the reference TRBV9 and TRBJ2-1 genes, and the full variable domain is: DSGVTQTPKHLITATGQRVTLRCSPRSGDLSVYWYQQSLDQGLQFLIQYYNGEERAKGNILERFSAQQFPDLHSELNLSSLELGDSALYFCASSIRDWDNEQFFGPGTRLTVL.